The present TCR beta chain was sequenced within a study of control samples from healthy donors and cancer patients. Some clones are missing from TCRdb's copy, which holds only in-frame ones; the method was immunoSEQ multiplex PCR. The sample has tens of thousands of clones; 85% are singletons. This clone was found a few times. The CDR3 length is 13 residues. V lost 0 bases and J lost 4, with 5 bases in between. The V gene's germline CDR1 is SGHAT and CDR2 FQDESV (reference sequence). Specimen: PBMCs. The chain is built from TRBV11-1 and TRBJ2-3; perhaps TRBD1 as D (5 bases). The receptor was derived from a woman in her sixties with head and neck cancer. The CDR3: CASSLAGPDTQYF. Written as DNA, the CDR3 is TGTGCCAGCAGCTTAGCGGGGCCAGATACGCAGTATTTT.